The text below deals with one T cell receptor (beta chain). The sample originates from a study of blood T cell repertoires in COVID-19. Original handling: Amplification with reference gene primers provided the estimates of nucleated cell counts. The assay was immunoSEQ multiplex PCR, and TCRdb's table has in-frame clones only and misses some. The DNA gave D and trimming, while V, J and clone size come from that table. The sample includes roughly 55,000 clones, approximately 82% of them seen just once. Per germline, CDR1 SGHRS and CDR2 YFSETQ. Losses at the gene ends were 5 bases for V and 7 bases for J; bases not matched to a gene: 7. CDR3 length equals 13 residues.

This chain connects TRBV5-1 to TRBJ2-7; 9 nucleotides match TRBD1. Sequencing input: peripheral blood. The TCR was taken from a man older than 75 with acute or convalescent COVID-19. DNA of the CDR3: TGCGCCAGCAGTGGGACAGGGAGGACGGAGCAGTACTTC. This gives the protein CASSGTGRTEQYF.